This entry is about one TCR beta chain. It lacks a known antigen. Base qualities are not at hand, and no much larger clone is one base apart. V sheds 4 bases and J sheds 5 bases, leaving 23 bases between their ends. From the germline V gene, CDR1 is SGHRS and CDR2 is YFSETQ. The CDR3 holds 17 amino acids from the cysteine to the phenylalanine. Just the 51-base CDR3 DNA is kept, in frame starting at base 1. This sample was included in a study of blood T cells in healthy people across ages (dated by TCRdb to between 2014 and 2016). For the wider study: In model experiments, roughly one uniquely barcoded TCR beta cDNA molecule per two T cells was captured by template switching. To track age-related changes in TCR beta repertoire diversity, the study relied on deep sequencing normalized with unique cDNA molecular identifiers. The donors were divided into four age groups: young (average around 16 years), middle-aged (approximately 42), aged (about 60) and long-lived (about 80). Donors of different ages were randomly distributed across sequencing lanes to avoid experimental bias. Two additional independent replicas of 1 million unique cDNA reads from the same blood draw were analyzed for two donors (one aged 18 to 30 and one aged 80 or older).

Summary of the overall study and its limitations: Compared with the aged group, the long-lived group had more naive CD4+ T cells, fewer expanded clones and increased TCR diversity, suggesting age selection. Observed TCR beta diversity per million T cells fell roughly linearly with age, and a significant reduction was already apparent by age roughly 40. Because profiling used bulk unsorted PBMCs, naive and antigen-experienced compartments could not be compared conclusively. Donor CMV infection status was unknown, potentially confounding age-related changes in expanded clonotypes. Estimates of total diversity based on one million sequenced T cells were regarded as lower bounds and as underestimates. There was a strong correlation between observed TCR beta diversity and the percentage of naive T cells measured by flow cytometry.

Library prep was done by 5' RACE. Sequencing instrument: Illumina HiSeq 2500. A second PCR of roughly 7 to 11 cycles was performed with a sample-barcoded 5' primer and a J-beta primer mix. A unique molecular identifier was introduced onto each TCR beta cDNA molecule by a template-switch 5' adaptor carrying 12 random nucleotides. At least 2.5 million CDR3-containing paired-end reads were obtained from each sample. First-strand cDNA was synthesized from all RNA with the Mint cDNA synthesis kit, primed by a TRBC-specific oligonucleotide. All cDNA was treated with uracil-DNA glycosylase and then went through a first 18-cycle PCR with the universal primers M1SS and BC2_uni_R. Concerning the study's data processing: For normalization, 1 million high-quality reads were randomly selected from each sample, with every read carrying a distinct molecular identifier. Reads sharing molecular identifiers were discarded rather than binned into consensus sequences. CDR3 identification, clonotype clustering and error correction used MiTCR with a Q25 quality threshold and the strictest error-elimination algorithm. A nonparametric unseen species model using Euler transformation provided a lower-bound estimate of total TCR beta diversity. In-frame beta chains were kept once TCRdb had trimmed the public reads at Q25 with fastp and called clones with MiXCR. Identical CDR3 proteins give one entry, which carries the most common genes and DNA. It is TCRdb's table, rather than the study itself, that gives the V and J calls and clone size. Present in this sample are over a million distinct CDR3 sequences, 40% to 50% of which were seen just once. Together, the top ten hold around 18% of the sample.

The donors were about 40 Caucasian individuals from Russia, aged roughly 6 to 90 years, who were systemically healthy. Each donor gave around 9.9 milliliters of peripheral blood, collected into EDTA-treated Vacutainer tubes. PBMCs were isolated by Ficoll-Paque density-gradient centrifugation, with at least 7 million obtained per sample. Trizol reagent was used to extract total RNA from the PBMCs, yielding at least 6 micrograms per sample. The percentages of naive CD45RAhigh/CD27high T cells were determined by flow cytometry on a PBMC aliquot from every donor. This receptor was identified in a woman aged 55-70 years in good health. The sample taken for sequencing was blood. In this chain, TRBV5-1 is recombined with TRBJ2-3, with TRBD2 tentatively as D gene (5 bases match). The DNA sequence reads TGCGCCAGCAGCCCCAACCCCGGAACCGCGGGTGGAGATACGCAGTATTTT. This gives the protein CASSPNPGTAGGDTQYF.